These 15 T cell receptor beta chains were all obtained from the same sample, sequenced in a study of blood T cell repertoires in COVID-19. Method: immunoSEQ multiplex PCR; TCRdb's copy keeps in-frame clones and lacks some. The sample consists of just over 200,000 clones, more than 75% of them appearing once. Material for sequencing was peripheral blood. Source of these receptors: an elderly man with acute or convalescent COVID-19.

The rearrangement joins TRBV7-9 to TRBJ2-5, with TRBD2 as a possible D gene (6 bases). Per the germline V gene, CDR1 is SEHNR and CDR2 is FQNEAQ (reference sequence). Trimming shortened V by 0 bases and J by 5 bases, and 10 bases separated the two germline ends. The CDR3 covers 14 residues. CDR3 bases: TGTGCCAGCAGCTTAGCGCAGGGACTGGAGACCCAGTACTTC. Protein: CASSLAQGLETQYF.

This clone occurred once. The chain recombines TRBV7-9 with TRBJ2-5, with 14 bases lining up with TRBD2. The CDR3 contains 14 residues. The trim removed 5 bases at V and 12 bases at J, leaving 8 bases unmatched. Germline CDR1 reads SEHNR; CDR2 reads FQNEAQ (reference sequence). CDR3 amino acids: CASSLRTSGRTKYF. DNA for the CDR3: TGTGCCAGCAGCCTCCGGACTAGCGGGAGGACAAAGTACTTC.

This chain uses TRBV10-3 with TRBJ1-5, with D possibly being TRBD1 (6 bases). Germline V lookup: CDR1 ENHRY, CDR2 SYGVKD. Trimming shortened V by 0 bases and J by 2 bases, and 11 bases separated the two germline ends. The CDR3 spans 16 residues. This CDR3 is CAISESGGQGNQPQHF. As DNA, the CDR3 is TGTGCCATCAGTGAGTCGGGGGGGCAAGGCAATCAGCCCCAGCATTTT.

The V gene is TRBV6-5, the J gene TRBJ1-1, with D perhaps matching TRBD1 (5 bases). The CDR3 totals 15 residues. V was shortened by 0 bases and J by 8 bases, with 16 bases between the two germline ends. Germline CDR1 is MNHEY and CDR2 is SVGAGI. CDR3 amino acids: CASSYSGTVGWEAFF. In nucleotides, the CDR3 is TGTGCCAGCAGTTACTCGGGGACTGTCGGATGGGAAGCTTTCTTT.

The J gene is TRBJ2-1, the V gene TRBV6-2 or TRBV6-3; a possible D gene is TRBD2 (6 bases). CDR1 is MNHEY and CDR2 is SVGEGT in the germline V gene. Trimming removed 0 bases from V and 12 bases from J, with 18 bases in between. CDR3 length: 15 amino acids. In nucleotides, the CDR3 is TGTGCCAGCAGTTACTCCAGCGGGCGCTTTCTTGGGCAGTTCTTC. As protein: CASSYSSGRFLGQFF.

The chain is built from TRBV6-5 and TRBJ2-7; 11 bases are shared with TRBD2. With 6 bases clipped from V and 2 bases from J, the junction kept 6 bases outside the gene matches. This CDR3 has 15 residues. Per germline, CDR1 MNHEY and CDR2 SVGAGI. The CDR3 region has the DNA TGTGCCAGCAGCCCGGGACTAGCGGACCCCTACGAGCAGTACTTC. Residues: CASSPGLADPYEQYF.

Turning to this clone: The identical CDR3 is also encoded by other nucleotide sequences in the sample. The chain uses TRBV5-1 and TRBJ2-5; TRBD2 might be the D (6 bases). The CDR3 has 14 amino acids. Germline values: CDR1 SGHRS, CDR2 YFSETQ. The V gene lost 0 bases and the J gene lost 5 bases, with 11 bases spanning the gap. Here the CDR3 DNA reads TGCGCCAGCAGCTTGGGGAGGGCTTGGGAGACCCAGTACTTC. Translated: CASSLGRAWETQYF.

The rearrangement joins TRBV5-1 to TRBJ2-2; 7 bases align to TRBD1. Losses at the gene ends were 6 bases for V and 0 bases for J; bases not matched to a gene: 8. CDR1 SGHRS and CDR2 YFSETQ come from the germline V gene. This CDR3 comprises 16 residues. As DNA, the CDR3 is TGCGCCAGCAACCTACAGGGGACCCCGAACACCGGGGAGCTGTTTTTT. Translating it yields CASNLQGTPNTGELFF.

The rearrangement joins TRBV6-1 to TRBJ1-4, with 8 bases lining up with TRBD1. Germline CDR1 reads MNHNS; CDR2 reads SASEGT. J lost 5 bases, V lost 7 bases, and 9 bases had no gene match. The CDR3 has 15 amino acids. CDR3 sequence (DNA): TGTGCCAGCAACAGGGGGGACCCTGGCAATGAAAAACTGTTTTTT. Translating gives CASNRGDPGNEKLFF.

The chain uses TRBV19 and TRBJ1-6; a weak D match, TRBD1 (5 bases). Per the germline V gene, CDR1 is LNHDA and CDR2 is SQIVND (reference sequence). The CDR3 contains 14 residues. Trimming pared 4 bases from V and 7 bases from J, leaving 11 bases between. The CDR3 here is CASSTGNLNSPLHF. CDR3 sequence (DNA): TGTGCCAGTAGTACAGGGAACCTCAATTCACCCCTCCACTTT.

This sequence joins TRBV20-1 and TRBJ2-1; 7 bases are shared with TRBD2. The CDR3 covers 15 residues. J gave up 9 bases and V 3 bases, and 14 bases lay outside the gene matches. Germline V gene lookup returns CDR1 DFQATT and CDR2 SNEGSKA (reference sequence). The CDR3 coding sequence is TGCAGTGCTAGTTCGGGTCTAGCGGTTTCGTTTGAGCAGTTCTTC. This encodes CSASSGLAVSFEQFF.

This chain joins TRBV30 and TRBJ2-1, with TRBD2 matching 7 bases. V gave up 2 bases and J gave up 2 bases; unmatched junction bases: 6. CDR3 length equals 15 residues. CDR1 GTSNPN and CDR2 SVGIG come from the germline V gene (reference sequence). The CDR3 loop reads CAWSRSAGTYNEQFF. Here the CDR3 DNA reads TGTGCCTGGAGTCGGTCAGCGGGAACCTACAATGAGCAGTTCTTC.

The chain uses TRBV4-3 and TRBJ2-3; D not resolved. V gave up 2 bases and J gave up 4 bases, with 7 bases separating them. The germline CDR1 and CDR2 sequences are LGHNA and YSLEER. The CDR3 has 13 amino acids. The DNA of the CDR3 is TGCGCCAGCAGCCAAAACGGTCCAGATACGCAGTATTTT. Protein product: CASSQNGPDTQYF.

The V and J genes are TRBV4-2 and TRBJ2-3, with 10 nucleotides matching TRBD2. After removal of 4 bases from V and 2 bases from J, the junction contained 15 bases not matched to a gene. The germline gives CDR1 LGHNA, CDR2 YNFKEQ. The CDR3 spans 19 residues. For the CDR3, the DNA is TGTGCCAGCAGCCCAAGAATTTCTGGTACTAGCGGGACCACAGATACGCAGTATTTT. The encoded protein is CASSPRISGTSGTTDTQYF.

The V gene is TRBV2, the J gene TRBJ1-4; TRBD1 might be the D (6 bases). This CDR3 is 14 amino acids long. Trimming took off 6 bases at V and 11 bases at J, with 19 bases between the two ends. The germline V gene has CDR1 SNHLY and CDR2 FYNNEI. CDR3 region: CASRADSGVYKLFF. Here the CDR3 DNA reads TGTGCCAGCAGGGCGGACAGTGGGGTGTATAAACTGTTTTTT.